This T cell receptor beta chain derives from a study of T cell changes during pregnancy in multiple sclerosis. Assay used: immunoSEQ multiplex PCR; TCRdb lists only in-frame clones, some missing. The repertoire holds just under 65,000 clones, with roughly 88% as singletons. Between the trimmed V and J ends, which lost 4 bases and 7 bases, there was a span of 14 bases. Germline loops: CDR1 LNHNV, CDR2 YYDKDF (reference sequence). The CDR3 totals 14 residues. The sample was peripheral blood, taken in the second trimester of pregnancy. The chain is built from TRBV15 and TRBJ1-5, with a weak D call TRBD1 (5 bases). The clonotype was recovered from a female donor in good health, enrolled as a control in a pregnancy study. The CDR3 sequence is CATSNTGARQPQHF. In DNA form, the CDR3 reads TGTGCCACCAGCAATACAGGCGCCCGACAGCCCCAGCATTTT.